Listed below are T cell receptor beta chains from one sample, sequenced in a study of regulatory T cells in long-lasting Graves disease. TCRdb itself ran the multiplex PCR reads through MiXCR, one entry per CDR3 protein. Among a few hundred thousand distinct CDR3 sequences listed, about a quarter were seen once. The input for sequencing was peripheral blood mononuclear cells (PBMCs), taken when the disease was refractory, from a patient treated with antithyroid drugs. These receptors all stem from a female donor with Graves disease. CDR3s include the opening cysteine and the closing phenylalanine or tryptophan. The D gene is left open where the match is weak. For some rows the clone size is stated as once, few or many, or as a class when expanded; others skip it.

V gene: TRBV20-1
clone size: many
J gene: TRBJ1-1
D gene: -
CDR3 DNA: TGCAGTGCTAAAAGGGCCAGCATGAACACTGAAGCTTTCTTT
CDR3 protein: CSAKRASMNTEAFF

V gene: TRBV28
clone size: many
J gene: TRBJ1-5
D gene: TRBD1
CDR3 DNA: TGTGCCAGCAGCTCAGGGGGCGCGGCTCAGCCCCAGCATTTT
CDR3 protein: CASSSGGAAQPQHF

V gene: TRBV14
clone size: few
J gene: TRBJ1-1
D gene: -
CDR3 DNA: TGTGCCAGCAGCCAAGTAAGGGTAGGCGACACTGAAGCTTTCTTT
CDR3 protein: CASSQVRVGDTEAFF

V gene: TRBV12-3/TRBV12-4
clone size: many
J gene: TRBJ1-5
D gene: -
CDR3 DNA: TGTGCCAGCAGTTTGACCCCGCCGGTTAGCAATCAGCCCCAGCATTTT
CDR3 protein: CASSLTPPVSNQPQHF

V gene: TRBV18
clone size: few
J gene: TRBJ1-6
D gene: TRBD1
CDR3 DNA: TGTGCCAGCTCACGGGACAGGGGGGATTCACCCCTCCACTTT
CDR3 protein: CASSRDRGDSPLHF

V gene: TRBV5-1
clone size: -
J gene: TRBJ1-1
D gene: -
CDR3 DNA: TGCGCCAGCGGACCTCAGGGTGGGGACACTGAAGCTTTCTTT
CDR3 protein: CASGPQGGDTEAFF

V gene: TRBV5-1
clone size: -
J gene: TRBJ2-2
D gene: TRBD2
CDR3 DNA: TGCGCCAGCAGCCAAAAAATCCTAGCGGGAGATCTCACCGGGGAGCTGTTTTTT
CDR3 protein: CASSQKILAGDLTGELFF

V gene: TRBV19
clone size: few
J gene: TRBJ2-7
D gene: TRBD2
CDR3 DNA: TGTGCCAGTAGGGGGACTAGCGGGGACTCCTACGAGCAGTACTTC
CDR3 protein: CASRGTSGDSYEQYF

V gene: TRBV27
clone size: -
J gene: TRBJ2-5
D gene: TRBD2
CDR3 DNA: TGTGCCAGCAGTTTATCGGTGGGAGGGGTAGAGACCCACTACTTC
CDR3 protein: CASSLSVGGVETHYF

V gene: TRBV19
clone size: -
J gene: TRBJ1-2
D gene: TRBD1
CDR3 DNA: TGTGCCAGCGTGTCGACAGGGGGTGATGGCTACACCTTC
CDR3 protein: CASVSTGGDGYTF

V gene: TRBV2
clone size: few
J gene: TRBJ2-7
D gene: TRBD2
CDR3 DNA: TGTGCCAGCAGTCAACGGACTAGCGGGTTCTACGAGCAGTACTTC
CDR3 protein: CASSQRTSGFYEQYF

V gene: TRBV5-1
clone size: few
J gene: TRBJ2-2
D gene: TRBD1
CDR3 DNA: TGCGCCAGCAGACGCCGGACAGGGCCAAACACCGGGGAGCTGTTTTTT
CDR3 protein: CASRRRTGPNTGELFF

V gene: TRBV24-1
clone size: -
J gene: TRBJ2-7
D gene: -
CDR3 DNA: TGTGCCACCAGTGATTTTACAGGGCGCGAGCAGTACTTC
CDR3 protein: CATSDFTGREQYF

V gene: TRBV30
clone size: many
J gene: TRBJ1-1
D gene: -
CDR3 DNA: TGTGCCTGGACCTTCGCCAGGAACACTGAAGCTTTCTTT
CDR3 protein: CAWTFARNTEAFF

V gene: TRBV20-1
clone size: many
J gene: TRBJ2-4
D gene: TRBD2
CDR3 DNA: TGCAGTGCTAGTGGGACTAGCGGGCGGAACATTCAGTACTTC
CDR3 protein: CSASGTSGRNIQYF

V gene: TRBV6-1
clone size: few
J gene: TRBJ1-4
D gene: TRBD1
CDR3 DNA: TGTGCCAGCAGGCGCCGGACAGGACCAACAACTAATGAAAAACTGTTTTTT
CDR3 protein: CASRRRTGPTTNEKLFF

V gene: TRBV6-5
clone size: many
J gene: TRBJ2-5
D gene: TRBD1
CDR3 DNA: TGTGCCAGCAGTTCGCAAGGGGACAGCGATCGCCAAGAGACCCAGTACTTC
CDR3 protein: CASSSQGDSDRQETQYF

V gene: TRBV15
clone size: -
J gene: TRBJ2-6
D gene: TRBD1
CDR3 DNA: TGTGCCACCAGCAGAAACCTCCGGGACAGGGGCTCTGGGGCCAACGTCCTGATTTTC
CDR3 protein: CATSRNLRDRGSGANVLIF

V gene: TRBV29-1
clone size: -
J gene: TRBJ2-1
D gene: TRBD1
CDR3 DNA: TGCAGCGCACACCAGGGGGCTAATGAGCAGTTCTTC
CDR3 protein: CSAHQGANEQFF

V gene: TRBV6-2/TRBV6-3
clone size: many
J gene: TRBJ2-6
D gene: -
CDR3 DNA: TGTGCCAGCAGTTACCCGGACCCCGGCTCTGGGGCCAACGTCCTGACTTTC
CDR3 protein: CASSYPDPGSGANVLTF

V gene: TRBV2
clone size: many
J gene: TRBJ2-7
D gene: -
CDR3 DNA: TGTGCCAGTCTGGGCGGCTCCTACGAGCAGTACTTC
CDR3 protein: CASLGGSYEQYF

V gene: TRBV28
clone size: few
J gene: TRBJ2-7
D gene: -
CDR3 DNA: TGTGCCAGCAGTTGGGATGCCGACAAGGCGAGCTCCTACGAGCAGTACTTC
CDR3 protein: CASSWDADKASSYEQYF